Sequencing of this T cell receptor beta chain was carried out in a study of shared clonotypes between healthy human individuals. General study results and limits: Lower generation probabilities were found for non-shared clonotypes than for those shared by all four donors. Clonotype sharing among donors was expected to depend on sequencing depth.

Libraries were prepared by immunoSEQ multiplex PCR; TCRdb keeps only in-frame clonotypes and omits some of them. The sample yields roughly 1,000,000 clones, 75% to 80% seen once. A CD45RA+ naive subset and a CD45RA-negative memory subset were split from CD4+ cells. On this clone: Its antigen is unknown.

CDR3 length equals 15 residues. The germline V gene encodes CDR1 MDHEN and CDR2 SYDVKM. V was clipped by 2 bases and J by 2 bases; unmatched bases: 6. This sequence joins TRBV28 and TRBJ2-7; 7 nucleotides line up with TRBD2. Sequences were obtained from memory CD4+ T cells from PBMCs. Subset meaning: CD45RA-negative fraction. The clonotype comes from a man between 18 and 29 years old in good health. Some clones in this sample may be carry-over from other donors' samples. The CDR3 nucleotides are TGTGCCAGCAGTTTACTCAGCGGGAACCCCTACGAGCAGTACTTC. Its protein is CASSLLSGNPYEQYF. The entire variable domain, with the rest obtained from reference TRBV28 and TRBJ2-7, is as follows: DVKVTQSSRYLVKRTGEKVFLECVQDMDHENMFWYRQDPGLGLRLIYFSYDVKMKEKGDIPEGYSVSREKKERFSLILESASTNQTSMYLCASSLLSGNPYEQYFGPGTRLTVT.